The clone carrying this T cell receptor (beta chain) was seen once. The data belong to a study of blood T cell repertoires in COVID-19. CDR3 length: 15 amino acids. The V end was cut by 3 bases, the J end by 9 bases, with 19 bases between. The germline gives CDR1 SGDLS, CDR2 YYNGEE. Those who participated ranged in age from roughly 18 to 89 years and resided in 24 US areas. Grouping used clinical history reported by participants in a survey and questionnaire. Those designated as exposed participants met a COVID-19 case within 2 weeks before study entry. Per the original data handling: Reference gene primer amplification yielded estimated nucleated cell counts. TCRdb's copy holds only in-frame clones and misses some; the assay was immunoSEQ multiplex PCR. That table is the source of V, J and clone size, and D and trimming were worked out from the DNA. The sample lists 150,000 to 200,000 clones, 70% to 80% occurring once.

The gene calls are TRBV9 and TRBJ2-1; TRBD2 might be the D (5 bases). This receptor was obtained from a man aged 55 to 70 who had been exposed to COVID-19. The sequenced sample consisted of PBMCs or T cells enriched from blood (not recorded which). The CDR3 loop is CASSGGVALGVEQFF. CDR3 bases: TGTGCCAGCAGCGGGGGTGTAGCGCTCGGAGTTGAGCAGTTCTTC.